This is a list of T cell receptor beta chains from one sample in a study of beta chain features in type 1 diabetes. The table came from immunoSEQ multiplex PCR; TCRdb's copy has only in-frame clones and leaves some out. The sample shows over 40,000 clones, about half of them seen only once. The source material was Tregs from blood. The receptors come from a woman younger than 30 in good health. The CDR3 runs from the conserved cysteine through the conserved F or W. D genes are given only for firm matches. Clone size is given for some rows only: seen once, a few or many times, or a class if the clone is expanded.

>TRBV10-2|TRBD1|few|TRBJ1-2
TGCGCCAGCCTAGGACAGGACCATTATGGCTACACCTTC
CASLGQDHYGYTF
>TRBV29-1|-|-|TRBJ2-3
TGCAGCGTTTTCCGGGACACCAGCACAGATACGCAGTATTTT
CSVFRDTSTDTQYF
>TRBV6-5|TRBD1|-|TRBJ1-4
TGTGCCAGCAGCGGGACAGCCACTAATGAAAAACTGTTTTTT
CASSGTATNEKLFF
>TRBV28|-|few|TRBJ2-4
TGTGCCAGCAGTCCCGTTATAGGAGGCAGGGACATAAACATTCAGTACTTC
CASSPVIGGRDINIQYF
>TRBV6-5|-|few|TRBJ1-4
TGTGCCAGCAGGGATACAGGGTGGGATGAAAAACTGTTTTTT
CASRDTGWDEKLFF
>TRBV7-3|TRBD2|-|TRBJ2-7
TGTGCCAGCAGCTTGCAGGGAGGGAACGAGCAGTACTTC
CASSLQGGNEQYF
>TRBV18|TRBD2|-|TRBJ2-5
TGTGCCAGCTCACGTTCTAGCGGGGGGGAAGAGACCCAGTACTTC
CASSRSSGGEETQYF
>TRBV10-3|TRBD2|-|TRBJ2-1
TGTGCCACGTCGACTAGCGGGAGGGCCGATGAGCAGTTCTTC
CATSTSGRADEQFF
>TRBV10-3|-|-|TRBJ2-3
TGTGCCATCAGTCCGGGACTGACAGATACGCAGTATTTT
CAISPGLTDTQYF
>TRBV5-1|TRBD2|few|TRBJ2-1
TGCGCCAGCAGCTTGTGGACTAGCGGGAGTATGAATGAGCAGTTCTTC
CASSLWTSGSMNEQFF
>TRBV7-2|-|-|TRBJ2-7
TGTGCCAGCAGCTTAGCGGACCGGGAGCGTAGGTACGAGCAGTACTTC
CASSLADRERRYEQYF
>TRBV28|-|-|TRBJ2-1
TGTGCCAGCAGTTTCATGCGGGAGCAGTTCTTC
CASSFMREQFF
>TRBV2|-|-|TRBJ1-4
TGTGCCAGCAGACCTCCCTTAGGGCAGGGCCAGGGTGAAAAACTGTTTTTT
CASRPPLGQGQGEKLFF
>TRBV29-1|-|-|TRBJ2-2
TGCAGCGTTGGTGACCCAGGGTCGTCGAACACCGGGGAGCTGTTTTTT
CSVGDPGSSNTGELFF
>TRBV4-3|TRBD2|few|TRBJ2-7
TGCGCCAGCAGCCAAGATGGGCCTAGCGGGAGTAGTTACTCCTACGAGCAGTACTTC
CASSQDGPSGSSYSYEQYF
>TRBV28|-|few|TRBJ2-7
TGTGCCAGCAGTTTATTCGGTAGCTCCTACGAGCAGTACTTC
CASSLFGSSYEQYF
>TRBV4-1|TRBD1|-|TRBJ2-7
TGCGCCAGCAGCCACCGGACAGGGGACGAGCAGTACTTC
CASSHRTGDEQYF